One sample yielded the 30 T cell receptor beta chains listed below, sequenced in a study of blood T cell repertoires in COVID-19. The data were produced by immunoSEQ multiplex PCR, yet TCRdb's version contains in-frame clones alone and is incomplete. The table shows tens of thousands of clones, with about 87% occurring only once. The specimen sequenced was peripheral blood. The source of these receptors is a man older than 75 with active or convalescent COVID-19.

The chain recombines TRBV29-1 with TRBJ2-5; the match to TRBD2 covers 8 bases. The V gene's germline CDR1 is SQVTM and CDR2 ANQGSEA. The CDR3 loop spans 14 amino acids. V dropped 7 bases and J dropped 4; count of bases not matched to a gene: 11. The CDR3, as DNA: TGCAGCGGTGGAGGGGGACGGGAGGGAGAGACCCAGTACTTC. Protein sequence: CSGGGGREGETQYF. The whole variable domain, remainder taken from reference TRBV29-1 and TRBJ2-5, is SAVISQKPSRDICQRGTSLTIQCQVDSQVTMMFWYRQQPGQSLTLIATANQGSEATYESGFVIDKFPISRPNLTFSTLTVSNMSPEDSSIYLCSGGGGREGETQYFGPGTRLLVL.

This clone was counted a single time. The J gene is TRBJ2-5, the V gene TRBV27; 8 bases map to TRBD2. CDR1 and CDR2 (germline): MNHEY, SMNVEV (reference sequence). The V gene end was trimmed by 3 bases and the J gene end by 2 bases; junction bases not matched to a gene: 11. There are 17 residues in the CDR3. The CDR3 DNA reads as TGTGCCAGCAGTTTTTCTCGACCGGGACTAGGTCAAGAGACCCAGTACTTC. It specifies CASSFSRPGLGQETQYF.

The chain employs TRBV7-2 and TRBJ1-2, with D unresolved. This CDR3 contains 13 residues. Germline lookup yields CDR1 SGHTA and CDR2 FQGNSA. The V gene lost 5 bases and the J gene lost 1 base, with 8 bases spanning the gap. The CDR3 region has the DNA TGTGCCAGCAGCGCAACAAATAACTATGGCTACACCTTC. As protein: CASSATNNYGYTF. Together with reference TRBV7-2 and TRBJ1-2, the CDR3 gives the full variable domain: GAGVSQSPSNKVTEKGKDVELRCDPISGHTALYWYRQSLGQGLEFLIYFQGNSAPDKSGLPSDRFSAERTGGSVSTLTIQRTQQEDSAVYLCASSATNNYGYTFGSGTRLTVV.

The chain has TRBV7-9 and TRBJ2-5; D gene unclear. Trimming removed 3 bases from V and 2 bases from J, with 7 bases in between. CDR1 SEHNR and CDR2 FQNEAQ come from the germline V gene (reference sequence). The CDR3 runs to 13 residues. In nucleotides, the CDR3 is TGTGCCAGCAGCTTGGTCAGTCAAGAGACCCAGTACTTC. It codes for CASSLVSQETQYF. Supplemented by reference TRBV7-9 and TRBJ2-5, the full variable domain reads DTGVSQNPRHKITKRGQNVTFRCDPISEHNRLYWYRQTLGQGPEFLTYFQNEAQLEKSRLLSDRFSAERPKGSFSTLEIQRTEQGDSAMYLCASSLVSQETQYFGPGTRLLVL.

CDR3 sequence (DNA): TGCGCCAGCAGCTTGGGGGCGGGAGGGCCCGATGAGCAGTTCTTC. It encodes CASSLGAGGPDEQFF. The chain uses TRBV5-1 and TRBJ2-1, with TRBD2 identical over 9 bases. The V segment lost 0 bases and the J segment 8 bases; nucleotides outside the gene matches: 6. Germline assignment: CDR1 SGHRS and CDR2 YFSETQ. The CDR3 runs to 15 residues.

The chain joins TRBV19 to TRBJ2-5; 13 bases align to TRBD2. The V gene's germline CDR1 is LNHDA and CDR2 SQIVND (reference sequence). V was pared by 5 bases and J by 5 bases, with 8 bases of the junction left unmatched. The length of the CDR3 is 16 residues. CDR3 coding DNA: TGTGCCAGTAGTCGGACTAGCGGGAGAGGGGGGGAGACCCAGTACTTC. It encodes CASSRTSGRGGETQYF.

The CDR3 here is CATSALEGTGELFF. CDR3 in DNA: TGTGCCACCAGTGCCTTGGAGGGGACCGGGGAGCTGTTTTTT. The chain is built from TRBV24-1 and TRBJ2-2, with D tentatively TRBD2 (6 bases). The CDR3 is 14 amino acids. Germline values: CDR1 KGHDR, CDR2 SFDVKD. Trimming cost V 5 bases and J 5 bases, with 11 bases left between them.

In nucleotides, the CDR3 is TGTGCCAGCAGCCGAGGGACAGTATATGGCTACACCTTC. Translated: CASSRGTVYGYTF. The chain uses TRBV3-1 (or the pseudogene TRBV3-2) and TRBJ1-2; 7 positions match TRBD1. The CDR3 runs to 13 residues. J lost 5 bases, V lost 4 bases, and 4 bases had no gene match. The germline V gene has CDR1 LGHDT and CDR2 YNNKEL (reference sequence).

This clone was picked up one time. The chain carries TRBV6-4 and TRBJ2-3, with a weak D call TRBD1 (6 bases). V was cut by 2 bases and J by 1 base, with 10 bases left in between. CDR1 and CDR2 (germline): MRHNA, SNTAGT. This CDR3 is built from 15 residues. The chain's CDR3 is CASSDNSGGTDTQYF. The CDR3 nucleotides read TGTGCCAGCAGTGACAATTCAGGGGGCACAGATACGCAGTATTTT.

V and J are TRBV21-1 and TRBJ1-6; the table's D call of TRBD1 was not tested on the DNA. TRBV21-1 represents a pseudogene. The CDR3 is made up of 18 amino acids. The CDR3 sequence is CASSNASAARTPYSPLHF. CDR3 in DNA: TGTGCCAGCAGCAACGCCTCCGCCGCGAGGACACCATATTCACCCCTCCACTTT.

This clone was detected a few times. The V call is TRBV5-1, the J call TRBJ2-2; the match to TRBD2 covers 13 bases. The CDR3 has 16 amino acids. The V and J ends lost 4 bases and 5 bases, in that order; junction bases with no gene match: 5. CDR1 is SGHRS, CDR2 YFSETQ, per germline. CDR3 loop: CASSTTSGGITGELFF. The CDR3 DNA reads as TGCGCCAGCAGCACGACTAGCGGGGGGATAACCGGGGAGCTGTTTTTT.

The CDR3 sequence: CASSLQGASPGANVLTF. CDR3 in DNA: TGCGCCAGCAGCTTACAGGGGGCTAGCCCTGGGGCCAACGTCCTGACTTTC. V gene TRBV5-1 combines with J gene TRBJ2-6, with TRBD1 identical over 9 bases. The CDR3 runs 17 residues. Germline V gene lookup returns CDR1 SGHRS and CDR2 YFSETQ. With V trimmed by 2 bases and J by 2 bases, 5 bases remained unmatched. Looking up the rest from reference TRBV5-1 and TRBJ2-6 gives the full variable domain: KAGVTQTPRYLIKTRGQQVTLSCSPISGHRSVSWYQQTPGQGLQFLFEYFSETQRNKGNFPGRFSGRQFSNSRSEMNVSTLELGDSALYLCASSLQGASPGANVLTFGAGSRLTVL.

The V and J genes are TRBV18 and TRBJ1-4, with no clear D. The CDR3 loop spans 12 amino acids. The V end was cut by 5 bases, the J end by 8 bases, with 9 bases between. CDR1 and CDR2 from the germline V gene are KGHSH and LQKENI. Written as DNA, the CDR3 is TGTGCCAGCTCAGACTATGAGGAAAAACTGTTTTTT. Protein sequence: CASSDYEEKLFF.

This chain uses TRBV6-5 with TRBJ1-5; TRBD1 aligns across 8 bases. V lost 6 bases and J lost 7; bases outside the gene matches: 8. This CDR3 is built from 14 residues. From germline, CDR1 is MNHEY and CDR2 SVGAGI. The CDR3 coding sequence is TGTGCCAGCAGCAGGGGGCGCGAGGGACAGCCCCAGCATTTT. Translated, it gives CASSRGREGQPQHF.

This chain links TRBV4-1 with TRBJ2-7; D possibly corresponds to TRBD2 (7 bases). Trimming shortened V by 3 bases and J by 5 bases, and 14 bases separated the two germline ends. CDR3 length: 14 residues. Germline V gene data show CDR1 as MGHRA and CDR2 as YSYEKL. The CDR3 spells CASSQGGAGDEQYV. The CDR3 DNA is TGCGCCAGCAGCCAGGGGGGGGCGGGGGACGAGCAGTACGTC.

This clone appeared a few times. J is TRBJ1-4 and V is TRBV3-1 (or the pseudogene TRBV3-2); no clear D gene. Trimming removed 4 bases from V and 10 bases from J, with 13 bases in between. The CDR3 is made up of 13 amino acids. Germline CDR1 LGHDT, CDR2 YNNKEL (reference sequence). CDR3 nucleotides: TGTGCCAGCAGCCCGACGGGGTGGGGAAAACTGTTTTTT. Its translation is CASSPTGWGKLFF.

DNA for the CDR3: TGTGCCAGCAGTTCCACAACTCAGGGGGGCGAGCAGTACGTC. This codes for CASSSTTQGGEQYV. V and J are TRBV6-6 and TRBJ2-7, with D perhaps TRBD1 (7 bases). Trimming removed 4 bases from V and 6 bases from J, with 16 bases in between. Germline lookup yields CDR1 MNHNY and CDR2 SVGAGI (reference sequence). The CDR3 spans 14 residues.

A few counts support this clone. The V call is TRBV12-3 or TRBV12-4, the J call TRBJ1-2; D call uncertain. The CDR3 is 12 residues long. The germline V and J ends were trimmed by 2 bases and 2 bases, with 3 bases remaining between them. CDR3 in amino acids: CASSLSNYGYTF. CDR3 sequence (DNA): TGTGCCAGCAGTTTAAGCAACTATGGCTACACCTTC.

This sequence joins TRBV16 and TRBJ2-5, with unresolved D. The CDR3 sequence is 12 residues long. CDR1 is KGHSY, CDR2 FQNENV, per germline. V was shortened by 0 bases and J by 4 bases, with 3 bases between the two germline ends. The CDR3 loop is CASSQSRETQYF. The DNA of the CDR3 is TGTGCCAGCAGCCAATCTCGAGAGACCCAGTACTTC.

The gene calls are TRBV7-2 and TRBJ2-7; possible D gene TRBD2, 6 bases. Germline V lookup: CDR1 SGHTA, CDR2 FQGNSA. The CDR3 covers 13 residues. CDR3 loop: CASSLISSGSVSV. The CDR3 nucleotides are TGTGCCAGCAGCTTAATATCGTCCGGGAGTGTCTCCGTC.

The chain joins TRBV18 to TRBJ2-5, with D possibly being TRBD2 (5 bases). CDR1 and CDR2 (germline): KGHSH, LQKENI. Between the trimmed V and J ends, which lost 6 bases and 0 bases, there was a span of 11 bases. The length of the CDR3 is 14 residues. The CDR3 protein is CASSASGYQETQYF. Written as DNA, the CDR3 is TGTGCCAGCTCTGCTTCGGGGTACCAAGAGACCCAGTACTTC.

The genes are TRBV7-3 and TRBJ1-1; 9 bases line up with TRBD1. The J segment lost 1 base and the V segment lost 7 bases, leaving 4 bases of the junction unmatched. From germline, CDR1 is SGHTA and CDR2 FQGTGA. The CDR3 is made up of 14 amino acids. CDR3 nucleotide sequence: TGTGCCAGCACCTCGGGACAGGGGAACACTGAAGCTTTCTTT. As protein: CASTSGQGNTEAFF.

The V and J genes are TRBV7-9 and TRBJ1-5; D not resolved. The length of the CDR3 is 12 residues. The V end lost 2 bases, the J end lost 5 bases, and 4 bases lay between the germline ends. Germline CDR1 reads SEHNR; CDR2 reads FQNEAQ (reference sequence). In DNA form, the CDR3 reads TGTGCCAGCAGCTTACTAGATCAGCCCCAGCATTTT. Its protein is CASSLLDQPQHF.

The chain joins TRBV7-2 to TRBJ1-5, with D maybe TRBD1 (5 bases). CDR1 and CDR2 (germline): SGHTA, FQGNSA. The CDR3 totals 17 residues. With 2 bases removed from V and 0 bases from J, the gap between germline ends came to 14 bases. CDR3 sequence: CASSLRGGVNSNQPQHF. CDR3 nucleotides: TGTGCCAGCAGCTTAAGGGGCGGGGTCAATAGCAATCAGCCCCAGCATTTT.

This clone has more than one count but fewer than ten. This rearrangement joins TRBV28 to TRBJ1-5; TRBD1 aligns across 7 bases. J was trimmed by 5 bases and V by 7 bases; bases with no gene match: 11. The CDR3 consists of 15 residues. Germline loops: CDR1 MDHEN, CDR2 SYDVKM. CDR3 nucleotide sequence: TGTGCCAGCAATCTGGCTGGGACAGCTTATCAGCCCCAGCATTTT. Translated, it gives CASNLAGTAYQPQHF.

This clone was counted a single time. This chain links TRBV2 with TRBJ1-2, with a tentative D call TRBD1 (6 bases). Germline CDR1 reads SNHLY; CDR2 reads FYNNEI. V lost 5 bases and J lost 0, with 10 bases in between. The CDR3 consists of 14 residues. CDR3 DNA sequence: TGTGCCAGCAGTACGGACAGAGCTAACTATGGCTACACCTTC. The encoded protein is CASSTDRANYGYTF.

For the CDR3, the DNA is TGTGCCAGCGGCCCGGGAGGGCAAGAGACCCAGTACTTC. Protein product: CASGPGGQETQYF. The V gene is TRBV6-5, the J gene TRBJ2-5, with 8 bases that match TRBD2. Trimming removed 8 bases from V and 2 bases from J; junction bases left unmatched: 4. Per the germline V gene, CDR1 is MNHEY and CDR2 is SVGAGI. This CDR3 region has 13 residues.

The chain combines TRBV11-2 with TRBJ2-7, with 8 bases aligning to TRBD2. CDR3 length: 14 residues. Germline V CDR1 and CDR2: SGHAT, FQNNGV. The V gene end was trimmed by 8 bases and the J gene end by 0 bases; junction bases not matched to a gene: 6. Here the CDR3 DNA reads TGTGCCAGCTCCGGGGGGGGAAGCTCCTACGAGCAGTACGTC. Its translation is CASSGGGSSYEQYV.

The CDR3 protein is CASSRYGNTIYF. The CDR3 DNA reads TGTGCCAGCAGCCGGTACGGAAACACCATATATTTT. The chain recombines TRBV7-9 with TRBJ1-3; no clear D. This CDR3 is 12 amino acids long. CDR1 is SEHNR and CDR2 is FQNEAQ in the germline V gene (reference sequence). Trimming removed 5 bases from V and 4 bases from J, with 6 bases in between.

The J gene is TRBJ1-4, the V gene TRBV10-2; D is unresolved. CDR1 is WSHSY, CDR2 SAAADI, per germline. The CDR3 sequence is 11 residues long. The germline V and J ends were trimmed by 9 bases and 6 bases, with 8 bases remaining between them. This CDR3 reads CASSFDEKLFF. CDR3 bases: TGCGCCAGTTCCTTCGATGAAAAACTGTTTTTT.